This T cell receptor beta chain was retrieved from a study of blood T cells in healthy people across ages. Across the study: The template switching approach captured approximately one barcoded beta molecule for every two T cells.

With a J-beta primer mix and a sample-barcoded 5' primer, a second PCR ran about 6 to 11 cycles. Every molecule of cDNA carried a tag from a template-switch adaptor with 12 random nucleotides. There were at least 2.5 million CDR3-containing paired-end reads obtained from each sample. One entry per CDR3 protein, called by TCRdb with MiXCR from the 5' RACE reads. This sample has around 780,000 distinct CDR3 sequences, with more than 55% found just once. The clonotype originates from a man aged 40-55 years in good health. The sequenced material came from blood.

CDR3 region: CASSTGGLGYNEQFF. The CDR3 DNA reads TGTGCCAGCAGCACAGGGGGCTTAGGGTACAATGAGCAGTTCTTC. The chain has TRBV6-6 and TRBJ2-1; 9 bases line up with TRBD1. The CDR3 loop spans 15 amino acids. CDR1 and CDR2 from the germline V gene are MNHNY and SVGAGI (reference sequence). The ends lost 6 bases at V and 4 bases at J; junction bases unmatched: 7.